This TCR beta chain was captured in a study of beta chain features in type 1 diabetes. Findings of the study overall: Shorter TCRB CDR3s, moderately but significantly so, marked every one of the four CD4+ subsets in Type 1 diabetes patients. A closer apparent resemblance between naive, central memory and Treg TCRB repertoires was seen in patients than in healthy donors.

V lost 4 bases and J 7 bases, leaving 16 bases between the germline ends. Germline loops: CDR1 LGHNA, CDR2 YNFKEQ. The CDR3 has 14 amino acids. Every bit of the isolated RNA underwent reverse transcription, so sequencing read expressed TCRB transcripts. Produced via immunoSEQ multiplex PCR; TCRdb's table is partial and in-frame only. The sample shows about 150,000 clones, around a tenth of them seen only once. Comments on this clone: Its antigen is still unknown.

Sorted populations all exceeded 98% purity. The receptor was derived from a man aged 25-45 years with type 1 diabetes. The sequenced material came from central memory CD4+ T cells from blood. This chain connects TRBV4-2 to TRBJ2-5; a possible D gene is TRBD1 (5 bases). As DNA, the CDR3 is TGTGCCAGCAGCCGGGATCCCCAAAGGGGGACCCAGTACTTC. It yields the protein CASSRDPQRGTQYF.